What follows are 26 T cell receptor beta chains derived from one specimen sequenced in a study of T cells in Graves' hyperthyroidism and ophthalmopathy. Amplified TCR beta CDR3 regions derived from RNA transcripts. First-round RT-PCR targeting the TCR CDR3 was performed with the HTBI primer set. TCRdb fed the multiplex PCR reads into MiXCR, producing one record per CDR3 protein. Found here are some 580,000 distinct CDR3 sequences, approximately 15% of them singletons; the top ten hold roughly 3.5%. The specimen sequenced was blood. The source of these receptors is a woman aged 40-49 years with Graves' ophthalmopathy.

At least ten counts were recorded for this clonotype. This rearrangement joins TRBV28 to TRBJ1-2, with unresolved D. The germline gives CDR1 MDHEN, CDR2 SYDVKM. The CDR3 has 14 residues. V was trimmed by 2 bases and J by 6 bases, leaving 13 bases between them. As DNA, the CDR3 is TGTGCCAGCAGTTTAGGAGCAGGCGTGGATGGCTACACCTTC. It yields the protein CASSLGAGVDGYTF.

This clonotype was recorded at least ten times. The V call is TRBV12-3 or TRBV12-4, the J call TRBJ2-1, with 8 bases lining up with TRBD2. The J segment lost 7 bases and the V segment lost 9 bases, leaving 11 bases of the junction unmatched. This CDR3 contains 14 residues. The CDR3 nucleotides read TGTGCCAGTGGGGGCAGCGGGAGAGGGAATGAGCAGTTCTTC. Its translation is CASGGSGRGNEQFF.

Regarding this clonotype: One junction end does not reproduce the germline sequence, and a read error may be involved. V and J are TRBV6-2 or TRBV6-3 and TRBJ2-7; 10 bases agree with TRBD2. This CDR3 comprises 15 residues. Germline CDR1 reads MNHEY; CDR2 reads SVGEGT. CDR3 sequence reads: CACRAGTSVSYEQYF. The CDR3 nucleotides are TGTGCCTGCAGGGCCGGGACTAGCGTCTCTTACGAGCAGTACTTC.

This rearrangement joins TRBV27 to TRBJ2-1; 10 bases match TRBD1. The CDR3 sequence is 16 residues long. V shed 10 bases, J shed 0 bases, and the junction held 9 bases outside the gene matches. Germline-derived CDR1 and CDR2 are MNHEY and SMNVEV (reference sequence). Here the CDR3 reads CATSGTGEGSYNEQFF. The CDR3, as DNA: TGTGCCACTTCCGGGACAGGGGAAGGCTCCTACAATGAGCAGTTCTTC.

This clonotype was detected a few times. The V and J genes are TRBV19 and TRBJ2-1; TRBD2 is a possible D gene (7 bases). This CDR3 is 13 amino acids long. In germline, CDR1 is LNHDA, CDR2 SQIVND (reference sequence). The CDR3 sequence: CASWGGGTNEQFF. CDR3 coding DNA: TGTGCTTCGTGGGGGGGCGGTACCAATGAGCAGTTCTTC.

In its sample, this clonotype was seen once. The chain has TRBV2 and TRBJ2-5, with TRBD1 matching 8 bases. This CDR3 has 15 amino acids. The V segment lost 5 bases and the J segment 2 bases; nucleotides outside the gene matches: 7. The V gene's germline CDR1 is SNHLY and CDR2 FYNNEI. CDR3 DNA: TGTGCCAGCAGTTCCTCGGGACAGGTTCAAGAGACCCAGTACTTC. Translated, it gives CASSSSGQVQETQYF.

This clonotype has only a few counts. An end of the junction differs from the germline gene, which may be a read error. The rearrangement uses TRBV6-4 and TRBJ1-5, with TRBD1 matching 7 bases. CDR1 MRHNA and CDR2 SNTAGT come from the germline V gene. The CDR3 sequence is 16 residues long. CDR3 bases: TGTGCCAGCAGTTACTCGTTTGGTCAGGGGGGTCAGCCCCAGCATTTT. Protein product: CASSYSFGQGGQPQHF.

This clonotype was observed a few times. This chain connects TRBV12-3 or TRBV12-4 to TRBJ1-1, with 8 bases aligning to TRBD1. This CDR3 has 16 residues. The V gene end was trimmed by 1 base and the J gene end by 5 bases; junction bases not matched to a gene: 9. CDR3 loop: CASSLGPDRGETEAFF. CDR3 nucleotides: TGTGCCAGCAGTTTAGGACCTGACAGGGGCGAGACTGAAGCTTTCTTT.

This clonotype was seen many times. The chain uses TRBV11-3 and TRBJ2-1; 9 nucleotides line up with TRBD2. With V trimmed by 1 base and J by 5 bases, 3 bases remained unmatched. CDR1 is SGHNT, CDR2 YENEEA, per germline. CDR3 size: 15 residues. The CDR3 region is CASSLGASGNNEQFF. CDR3 in DNA: TGTGCCAGCAGCTTAGGGGCTAGCGGGAACAATGAGCAGTTCTTC.

The chain is built from TRBV6-2 or TRBV6-3 and TRBJ1-5, with D unresolved. Trimming shortened V by 11 bases and J by 4 bases, and 18 bases separated the two germline ends. The germline CDR1 and CDR2 sequences are MNHEY and SVGEGT. The CDR3 runs to 14 residues. Here the CDR3 DNA reads TGTGCCGGCCTTAAAGGGTCGGGGAATCAGCCCCAGCATTTT. Translation gives CAGLKGSGNQPQHF.

This clonotype was seen at least ten times. The V gene is TRBV5-1, the J gene TRBJ2-3, with 7 bases fitting TRBD2. Germline assignment: CDR1 SGHRS and CDR2 YFSETQ. The CDR3 is 14 amino acids. The J segment lost 2 bases and the V segment lost 7 bases, leaving 7 bases of the junction unmatched. CDR3 in DNA: TGCGCCAGCGAACCGCGGGGGAACACAGATACGCAGTATTTT. Translated, it gives CASEPRGNTDTQYF.

CDR3 sequence (DNA): TGTGCCAGCAGTTTAAAGGGGCAGGTACCCGCAGATACGCAGTATTTT. Translating gives CASSLKGQVPADTQYF. This chain connects TRBV27 to TRBJ2-3; maybe TRBD1 (5 bases). Germline lookup yields CDR1 MNHEY and CDR2 SMNVEV (reference sequence). Between the trimmed V and J ends, which lost 2 bases and 4 bases, there was a span of 16 bases. The CDR3 runs 16 residues.

This clonotype was seen many times. This chain joins TRBV20-1 and TRBJ2-5, with 11 nucleotides matching TRBD2. Germline assignment: CDR1 DFQATT and CDR2 SNEGSKA (reference sequence). This CDR3 has 14 residues. The V and J ends lost 5 bases and 4 bases, in that order; junction bases with no gene match: 6. This CDR3 is CSASGTSGAETQYF. Here the CDR3 DNA reads TGCAGTGCTTCCGGGACTAGCGGTGCAGAGACCCAGTACTTC.

Turning to this clonotype: This sequence may be a read error, since a much larger clone differs from it by one base. The chain carries TRBV19 and TRBJ2-2, with 7 bases aligning to TRBD1. Germline loops: CDR1 LNHDA, CDR2 SQIVND (reference sequence). The CDR3 has 17 amino acids. V dropped 5 bases and J dropped 4; count of bases not matched to a gene: 13. CDR3 in DNA: TGTGCCAGTAGTCCATATCACACAGGGGATAGCACCGGGGAGCTGTTTTTT. Its protein product is CASSPYHTGDSTGELFF.

This clonotype has only a few counts. V usage is TRBV20-1 and J usage is TRBJ1-1, with no clear D. This CDR3 region has 14 residues. CDR1 and CDR2 from the germline V gene are DFQATT and SNEGSKA (reference sequence). Between the trimmed V and J ends, which lost 1 base and 0 bases, there was a span of 9 bases. This CDR3 is CSARGVDLNTEAFF. The CDR3 DNA reads TGCAGTGCTAGAGGGGTTGACTTGAACACTGAAGCTTTCTTT.

This clonotype was counted between two and nine times. J is TRBJ1-3 and V is TRBV7-2; D remains unclear. This CDR3 region has 14 residues. V gave up 5 bases and J gave up 2 bases, with 10 bases separating them. Germline V lookup: CDR1 SGHTA, CDR2 FQGNSA. As DNA, the CDR3 is TGTGCCAGCAGCCCCGGTCCGGCTGGAAACACCATATATTTT. Protein product: CASSPGPAGNTIYF.

The chain has TRBV29-1 and TRBJ1-4; D not certain. CDR1 SQVTM and CDR2 ANQGSEA come from the germline V gene. This CDR3 has 13 residues. Trimming shortened V by 4 bases and J by 5 bases, and 11 bases separated the two germline ends. The CDR3 DNA follows: TGCAGCGTTGCGGTGGCGGTCAATGAAAAACTGTTTTTT. Its protein is CSVAVAVNEKLFF.

This clonotype was seen a few times. The chain employs TRBV4-1 and TRBJ2-7; tentatively, D is TRBD1 (7 bases). Between the trimmed V and J ends, which lost 0 bases and 2 bases, there was a span of 14 bases. Germline V gene lookup returns CDR1 MGHRA and CDR2 YSYEKL. There are 16 residues in the CDR3. The CDR3 coding sequence is TGCGCCAGCAGCCAAGACGGAGGGGGCACCACCTACGAGCAGTACTTC. It codes for CASSQDGGGTTYEQYF.

The rearrangement uses TRBV18 and TRBJ2-1; TRBD2 aligns across 12 bases. Germline CDR1 and CDR2: KGHSH and LQKENI. CDR3 length: 19 amino acids. V shed 0 bases and J 9 bases; nucleotides not matched to a gene: 15. As DNA, the CDR3 is TGTGCCAGCTCACCACCGGCTTTTACTAGCGGGAGGAAAGGGGGTGAGCAGTTCTTC. Translating gives CASSPPAFTSGRKGGEQFF.

This clonotype was seen only a few times. V is TRBV12-3 or TRBV12-4 and J is TRBJ1-6, with 7 bases fitting TRBD1. The J segment lost 10 bases and the V segment lost 6 bases, leaving 9 bases of the junction unmatched. This CDR3 has 14 residues. This chain's CDR3 is CASRGQAIWSPLHF. Here the CDR3 DNA reads TGTGCCAGCAGAGGACAGGCGATATGGTCACCCCTCCACTTT.

This clonotype was seen many times. The chain is built from TRBV3-1 and TRBJ2-7, with TRBD1 as a possible D gene (5 bases). CDR3 length equals 15 residues. V shed 1 base and J shed 3 bases, with 13 bases lying between them. Germline V CDR1 and CDR2: LGHDT, YNNKEL (reference sequence). CDR3 DNA: TGTGCCAGCAGCCAAGCCAGAGACAGTTTCTACGAGCAGTACTTC. It translates to CASSQARDSFYEQYF.

The chain is built from TRBV18 and TRBJ2-1; D may be TRBD1 (6 bases). This CDR3 has 16 amino acids. V dropped 0 bases and J dropped 6 bases, with 15 bases sitting between them. Germline V gene sequence: CDR1 KGHSH, CDR2 LQKENI. The CDR3: CASSPPARTARNEQFF. The CDR3 region has the DNA TGTGCCAGCTCACCACCGGCGCGGACAGCCCGCAATGAGCAGTTCTTC.

This clonotype has just a few counts. The genes are TRBV11-1 and TRBJ2-2; 8 bases are shared with TRBD2. Germline values: CDR1 SGHAT, CDR2 FQDESV (reference sequence). CDR3 length: 17 residues. J gave up 7 bases and V 3 bases, and 13 bases lay outside the gene matches. The CDR3 protein is CASSFAIAGGPSGELFF. The CDR3 DNA follows: TGTGCCAGCAGCTTCGCTATCGCGGGGGGCCCGAGCGGGGAGCTGTTTTTT.

This clonotype came up a few times. This chain joins TRBV6-1 and TRBJ2-1; tentatively, D is TRBD1 (6 bases). This CDR3 contains 12 residues. V lost 8 bases to trimming and J lost 9 bases, with 14 bases between them. Germline assignment: CDR1 MNHNS and CDR2 SASEGT. The CDR3 DNA reads as TGTGCCAGCGCGAACAGGGTTACTGAGCAGTTCTTC. Its translation: CASANRVTEQFF.

The V gene is TRBV6-6, the J gene TRBJ2-1; TRBD2 is a possible D gene (7 bases). Trimming cost V 0 bases and J 2 bases, with 14 bases left between them. Germline CDR1 is MNHNY and CDR2 is SVGAGI (reference sequence). CDR3 size: 17 residues. This CDR3 reads CASSYSGGGGPYNEQFF. For the CDR3, the DNA is TGTGCCAGCAGTTACTCGGGGGGGGGGGGCCCCTACAATGAGCAGTTCTTC.

This clonotype was recorded a few times. The V and J genes are TRBV4-1 and TRBJ2-2; D gene unclear. Germline V gene lookup returns CDR1 MGHRA and CDR2 YSYEKL. The CDR3 has 17 residues. The V end lost 0 bases, the J end lost 7 bases, and 18 bases lay between the germline ends. The CDR3 DNA is TGCGCCAGCAGCCAAGATCCGGAGCCCCTCGGGCTCGGGGAGCTGTTTTTT. Its translation is CASSQDPEPLGLGELFF.